Each of the 7 T cell receptor beta chains below was sequenced from the same sample in a study of blood T cell repertoires in COVID-19. Some clones are missing from TCRdb's copy, which holds only in-frame ones; the method was immunoSEQ multiplex PCR. The table lists around 220,000 clones, almost 90% of them singletons. Sequenced: peripheral blood. The receptors stem from a man between 18 and 29 years old with active or convalescent COVID-19.

The V and J genes are TRBV4-3 and TRBJ2-1; no clear D gene. This CDR3 comprises 14 residues. V lost 4 bases and J 5 bases, leaving 12 bases between the germline ends. CDR1 and CDR2 from the germline V gene are LGHNA and YSLEER. In nucleotides, the CDR3 is TGCGCCAGCAGCCCTTTGGGTCTAGACAATGAGCAGTTCTTC. Its protein is CASSPLGLDNEQFF.

The chain has TRBV27 and TRBJ1-6; a weak D match, TRBD1 (5 bases). CDR3 length equals 17 residues. The germline V gene encodes CDR1 MNHEY and CDR2 SMNVEV (reference sequence). The V and J ends lost 0 bases and 4 bases respectively, with 13 bases between them. The CDR3 DNA reads TGTGCCAGCAGTTTATCAGTCCAGGGACTTTATAATTCACCCCTCCACTTT. Protein sequence: CASSLSVQGLYNSPLHF.

CDR3: CASRTGTSDTDTQYF. The CDR3 coding sequence is TGTGCCAGCAGGACCGGGACTAGCGACACAGATACGCAGTATTTT. The V and J genes are TRBV7-6 and TRBJ2-3, with TRBD2 matching over 10 bases. CDR3 length equals 15 residues. Per the germline V gene, CDR1 is SGHVS and CDR2 is FNYEAQ. V shed 6 bases, J shed 2 bases, and the junction held 5 bases outside the gene matches.

The chain joins TRBV9 to TRBJ2-7, with 7 bases that match TRBD2. The CDR3 length is 16 residues. V dropped 3 bases and J dropped 3; count of bases not matched to a gene: 12. Germline V CDR1 and CDR2: SGDLS, YYNGEE. CDR3 region: CASSGPLAGVDYEQYF. The CDR3 DNA reads TGTGCCAGCAGCGGGCCCCTTGCGGGAGTAGACTACGAGCAGTACTTC.

The rearrangement joins TRBV7-2 to TRBJ1-5, with TRBD1 as a possible D gene (5 bases). The CDR3 is 17 residues long. Trimming removed 7 bases from V and 5 bases from J, with 24 bases in between. CDR1 and CDR2 (germline): SGHTA, FQGNSA. The CDR3 loop reads CASTPLGGGGTHQPQHF. CDR3 coding DNA: TGTGCCAGCACCCCCCTCGGCGGCGGCGGGACCCATCAGCCCCAGCATTTT. The variable domain in full, with the rest retrieved from reference TRBV7-2 and TRBJ1-5, is GAGVSQSPSNKVTEKGKDVELRCDPISGHTALYWYRQSLGQGLEFLIYFQGNSAPDKSGLPSDRFSAERTGGSVSTLTIQRTQQEDSAVYLCASTPLGGGGTHQPQHFGDGTRLSIL.

This clone has a single count. The chain combines TRBV3-1 (or the pseudogene TRBV3-2) with TRBJ2-5; D is uncertain. Trimming removed 1 base at V and 5 bases at J, with 20 bases between. This CDR3 is built from 17 residues. Germline V gene data show CDR1 as LGHDT and CDR2 as YNNKEL (reference sequence). CDR3 in amino acids: CASSQASSTLPWETQYF. The CDR3 coding sequence is TGTGCCAGCAGCCAAGCCTCTTCTACGCTACCCTGGGAGACCCAGTACTTC.

The chain joins TRBV5-4 to TRBJ1-4; D is unresolved. This CDR3 is built from 16 residues. In germline, CDR1 is SGHNT, CDR2 YYREEE (reference sequence). The germline V and J ends were trimmed by 3 bases and 8 bases, with 20 bases remaining between them. The CDR3 DNA is TGTGCCAGCAGCTCAACTGTGGGCAGGCAAGGAGAAAAACTGTTTTTT. Protein sequence: CASSSTVGRQGEKLFF.